The 13 T cell receptor beta chains below come from one sample, sequenced in a study of radiation and T cells in renal cell carcinoma. Time point meaning: blood 2 weeks post-SBRT. Treatment here: 15 Gy SBRT to primary tumor, nephrectomy 4 weeks later. Clones were read by immunoSEQ multiplex PCR, and TCRdb kept only the in-frame ones, dropping some. The sample records about 130,000 clones, around four fifths being singletons. The sample consisted of blood, taken from a patient whose treatment included radiotherapy and nephrectomy. The receptors originated from an older woman with renal cell carcinoma.

The chain is built from TRBV28 and TRBJ2-7; 11 bases agree with TRBD2. V was clipped by 4 bases and J by 4 bases; unmatched bases: 3. The germline CDR1 and CDR2 sequences are MDHEN and SYDVKM. This CDR3 contains 14 residues. The CDR3 loop is CASSSRLAGYEQYF. CDR3 sequence (DNA): TGTGCCAGCAGTTCCAGACTAGCGGGATACGAGCAGTACTTC. Full variable domain (rest looked up from reference TRBV28 and TRBJ2-7): DVKVTQSSRYLVKRTGEKVFLECVQDMDHENMFWYRQDPGLGLRLIYFSYDVKMKEKGDIPEGYSVSREKKERFSLILESASTNQTSMYLCASSSRLAGYEQYFGPGTRLTVT.

The chain employs TRBV5-6 and TRBJ1-2, with unresolved D. The CDR3 contains 13 residues. The V gene lost 0 bases and the J gene lost 0 bases, with 3 bases spanning the gap. Per the germline V gene, CDR1 is SGHDT and CDR2 is YYEEEE. The CDR3 DNA reads as TGTGCCAGCAGCTTGGGAACTAACTATGGCTACACCTTC. Its protein is CASSLGTNYGYTF.

CDR3 DNA sequence: TGTGCCAGCAGCTCCTACCGGGACAGCGAGCAGTACTTC. This encodes CASSSYRDSEQYF. This chain joins TRBV5-6 and TRBJ2-7; 7 bases map to TRBD1. CDR1 and CDR2 (germline): SGHDT, YYEEEE. V was pared by 3 bases and J by 6 bases, with 6 bases of the junction left unmatched. The CDR3 extends over 13 amino acids.

The V gene is TRBV5-1, the J gene TRBJ1-1; D is undetermined. Per the germline V gene, CDR1 is SGHRS and CDR2 is YFSETQ. This CDR3 has 16 amino acids. V lost 1 base to trimming and J lost 3 bases, with 16 bases between them. The DNA for the CDR3 is TGCGCCAGCAGCTTGTTAGGAACAGCCGCTTACACTGAAGCTTTCTTT. This sequence encodes CASSLLGTAAYTEAFF.

This rearrangement joins TRBV15 to TRBJ2-5; D gene unclear. Germline assignment: CDR1 LNHNV and CDR2 YYDKDF (reference sequence). This CDR3 region has 13 residues. V lost 0 bases, J lost 10 bases, and 12 bases lay in between. The CDR3 spells CATSRDQHWDQYF. CDR3 nucleotides: TGTGCCACCAGCAGAGATCAACACTGGGACCAGTACTTC. The full variable domain, with the rest looked up from reference TRBV15 and TRBJ2-5, is DAMVIQNPRYQVTQFGKPVTLSCSQTLNHNVMYWYQQKSSQAPKLLFHYYDKDFNNEADTPDNFQSRRPNTSFCFLDIRSPGLGDTAMYLCATSRDQHWDQYFGPGTRLLVL.

The CDR3 sequence is CASSYSTRSGANVLTF. The CDR3 DNA reads as TGTGCCAGCAGTTACTCGACTCGCTCTGGGGCCAACGTCCTGACTTTC. The chain links TRBV6-5 to TRBJ2-6; D remains unclear. This CDR3 is 16 amino acids long. V shed 0 bases and J shed 0 bases, with 6 bases lying between them. Germline CDR1 is MNHEY and CDR2 is SVGAGI.

This clone has ten or more counts. V is TRBV19 and J is TRBJ1-1, with 7 bases matching TRBD1. Germline V lookup: CDR1 LNHDA, CDR2 SQIVND (reference sequence). The V and J ends lost 4 bases and 1 base, in that order; junction bases with no gene match: 15. The CDR3 is 18 residues long. CDR3 DNA sequence: TGTGCCAGTAGTAGGAGTCGGACAGGTAGTTCTGGGAACACTGAAGCTTTCTTT. Translated: CASSRSRTGSSGNTEAFF.

The chain carries TRBV6-6 and TRBJ2-7; TRBD1 might be the D (5 bases). V lost 0 bases and J lost 8, with 8 bases in between. This CDR3 has 12 amino acids. Germline V CDR1 and CDR2: MNHNY, SVGAGI (reference sequence). CDR3 loop: CASSYSVGQQYF. The CDR3 bases are TGTGCCAGCAGTTACTCCGTGGGGCAGCAGTACTTC.

J is TRBJ2-5 and V is TRBV7-8; 10 nucleotides match TRBD1. This CDR3 is 14 amino acids long. In germline, CDR1 is SGHVS, CDR2 FQNEAQ. J lost 4 bases, V lost 5 bases, and 4 bases had no gene match. The CDR3 DNA follows: TGTGCCAGCAGCCGCCGGACAGGGGGAGAGACCCAGTACTTC. Translating gives CASSRRTGGETQYF.

The CDR3 loop is CASSQGHRAHEQYF. The DNA of the CDR3 is TGCGCCAGCAGCCAAGGGCACAGGGCCCACGAGCAGTACTTC. This chain joins TRBV4-3 and TRBJ2-7; TRBD1 might be the D (6 bases). V dropped 1 base and J dropped 5 bases, with 12 bases sitting between them. This CDR3 spans 14 amino acids. Germline CDR1 reads LGHNA; CDR2 reads YSLEER.

CDR3 in amino acids: CASSPQAGFTDTQYF. DNA of the CDR3: TGTGCCAGCTCACCCCAGGCAGGTTTCACAGATACGCAGTATTTT. The chain combines TRBV18 with TRBJ2-3; D unresolved. The CDR3 is 15 residues long. V shed 3 bases and J shed 2 bases, with 12 bases lying between them. Germline V gives CDR1 KGHSH, CDR2 LQKENI.

The rearrangement uses TRBV7-9 and TRBJ2-7; D unclear. With 8 bases removed from V and 2 bases from J, the gap between germline ends came to 10 bases. This CDR3 is 12 amino acids long. Germline values: CDR1 SEHNR, CDR2 FQNEAQ (reference sequence). The CDR3 DNA reads TGTGCCAGCTTCGCAGATACCTACGAGCAGTACTTC. It codes for CASFADTYEQYF.

The rearrangement links TRBV5-6 to TRBJ2-7; 8 bases line up with TRBD1. This CDR3 contains 15 residues. Trimming removed 0 bases from V and 3 bases from J; junction bases left unmatched: 5. Per germline, CDR1 SGHDT and CDR2 YYEEEE. The CDR3 sequence: CASSLVSDRGYEQYF. The CDR3 DNA reads as TGTGCCAGCAGCTTGGTAAGTGACAGGGGCTACGAGCAGTACTTC.